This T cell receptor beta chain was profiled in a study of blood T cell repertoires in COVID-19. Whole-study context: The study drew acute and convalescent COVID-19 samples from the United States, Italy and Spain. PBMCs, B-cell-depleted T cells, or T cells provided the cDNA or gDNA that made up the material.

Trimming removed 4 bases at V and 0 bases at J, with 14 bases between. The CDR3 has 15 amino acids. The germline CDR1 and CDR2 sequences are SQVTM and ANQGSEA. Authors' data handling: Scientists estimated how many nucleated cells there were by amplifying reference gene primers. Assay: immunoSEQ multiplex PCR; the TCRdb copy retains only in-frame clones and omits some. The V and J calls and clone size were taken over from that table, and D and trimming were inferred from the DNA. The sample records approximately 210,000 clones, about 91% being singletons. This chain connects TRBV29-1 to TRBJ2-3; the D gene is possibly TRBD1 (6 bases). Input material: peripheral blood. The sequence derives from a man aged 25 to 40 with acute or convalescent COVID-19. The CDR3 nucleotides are TGCAGCGTTGCGGCAGGGGCACATAGCACAGATACGCAGTATTTT. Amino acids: CSVAAGAHSTDTQYF.